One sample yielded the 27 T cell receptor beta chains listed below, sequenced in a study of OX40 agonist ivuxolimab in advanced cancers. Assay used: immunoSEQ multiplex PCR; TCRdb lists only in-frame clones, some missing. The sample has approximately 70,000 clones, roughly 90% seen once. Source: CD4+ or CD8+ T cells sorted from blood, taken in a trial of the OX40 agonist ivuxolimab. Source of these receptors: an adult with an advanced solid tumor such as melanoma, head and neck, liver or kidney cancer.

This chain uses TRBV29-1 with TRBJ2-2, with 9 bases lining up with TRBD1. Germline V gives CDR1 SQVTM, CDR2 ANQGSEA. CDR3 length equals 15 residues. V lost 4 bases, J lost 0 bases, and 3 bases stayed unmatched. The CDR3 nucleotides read TGCAGCGTTGGGACAGGGGCAACGAACACCGGGGAGCTGTTTTTT. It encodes CSVGTGATNTGELFF.

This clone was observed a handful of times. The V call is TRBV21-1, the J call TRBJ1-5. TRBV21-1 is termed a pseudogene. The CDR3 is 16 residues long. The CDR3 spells CASSTQEEGASQPQHF. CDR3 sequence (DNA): TGTGCCAGCAGCACCCAAGAAGAAGGCGCGTCCCAGCCCCAGCATTTT.

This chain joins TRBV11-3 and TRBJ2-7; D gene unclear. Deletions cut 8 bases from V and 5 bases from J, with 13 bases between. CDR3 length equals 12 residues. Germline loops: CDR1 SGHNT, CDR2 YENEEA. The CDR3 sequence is CASGFLVHEQYF. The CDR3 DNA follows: TGTGCCAGCGGGTTTTTAGTCCACGAGCAGTACTTC.

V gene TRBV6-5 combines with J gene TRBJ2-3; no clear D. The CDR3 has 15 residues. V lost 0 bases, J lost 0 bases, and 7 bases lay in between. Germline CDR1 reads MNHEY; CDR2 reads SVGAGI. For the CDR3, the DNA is TGTGCCAGCAGTTACTCGTGGCAGAGCACAGATACGCAGTATTTT. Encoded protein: CASSYSWQSTDTQYF.

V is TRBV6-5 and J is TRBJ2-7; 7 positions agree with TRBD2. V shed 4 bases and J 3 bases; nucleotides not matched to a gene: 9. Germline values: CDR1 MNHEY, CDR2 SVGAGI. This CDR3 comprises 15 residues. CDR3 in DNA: TGTGCCAGCAGTTCAAGGGGAGGGGCAAACTACGAGCAGTACTTC. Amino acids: CASSSRGGANYEQYF.

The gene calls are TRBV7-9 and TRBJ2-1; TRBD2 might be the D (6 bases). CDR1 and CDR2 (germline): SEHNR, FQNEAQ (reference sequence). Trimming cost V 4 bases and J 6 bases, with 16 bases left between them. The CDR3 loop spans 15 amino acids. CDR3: CASSSTAGYINEQFF. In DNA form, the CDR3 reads TGTGCCAGCAGCTCGACAGCGGGCTATATCAATGAGCAGTTCTTC.

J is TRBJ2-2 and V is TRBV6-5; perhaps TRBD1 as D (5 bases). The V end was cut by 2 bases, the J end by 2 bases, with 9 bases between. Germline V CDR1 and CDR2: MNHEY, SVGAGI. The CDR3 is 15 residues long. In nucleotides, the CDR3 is TGTGCCAGCAGTTACGACAGAACTAACACCGGGGAGCTGTTTTTT. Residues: CASSYDRTNTGELFF.

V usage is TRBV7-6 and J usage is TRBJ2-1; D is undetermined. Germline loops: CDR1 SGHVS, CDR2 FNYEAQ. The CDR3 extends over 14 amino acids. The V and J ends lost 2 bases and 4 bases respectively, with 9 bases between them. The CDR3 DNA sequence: TGTGCCAGCAGCTTACTAACCCCTTACAATGAGCAGTTCTTC. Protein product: CASSLLTPYNEQFF.

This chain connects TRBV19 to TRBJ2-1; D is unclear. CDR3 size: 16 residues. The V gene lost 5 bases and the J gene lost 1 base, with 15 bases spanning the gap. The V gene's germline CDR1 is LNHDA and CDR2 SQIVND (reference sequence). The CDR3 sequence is CASSPRTLWSYNEQFF. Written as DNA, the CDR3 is TGTGCCAGTAGTCCTCGGACCTTATGGTCCTACAATGAGCAGTTCTTC.

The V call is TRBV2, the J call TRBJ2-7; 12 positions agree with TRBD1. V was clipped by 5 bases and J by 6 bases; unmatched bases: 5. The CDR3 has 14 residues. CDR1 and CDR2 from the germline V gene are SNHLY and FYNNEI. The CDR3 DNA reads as TGTGCCAGCAGTACGGGACAGGGGGCCTCCGAGCAGTACTTC. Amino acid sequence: CASSTGQGASEQYF.

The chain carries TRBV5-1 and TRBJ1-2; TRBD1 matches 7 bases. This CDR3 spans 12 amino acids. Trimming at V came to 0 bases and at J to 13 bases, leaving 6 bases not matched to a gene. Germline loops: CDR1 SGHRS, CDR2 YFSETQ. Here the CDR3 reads CASSLDDRVSTF. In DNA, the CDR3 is TGCGCCAGCAGCTTGGATGACAGGGTTTCCACCTTC.

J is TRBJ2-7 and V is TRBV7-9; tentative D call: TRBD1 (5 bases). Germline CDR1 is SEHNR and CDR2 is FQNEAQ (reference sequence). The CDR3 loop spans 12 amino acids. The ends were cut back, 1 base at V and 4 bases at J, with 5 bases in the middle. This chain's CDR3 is CASSLGTYEQYF. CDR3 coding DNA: TGTGCCAGCAGCTTAGGGACATACGAGCAGTACTTC.

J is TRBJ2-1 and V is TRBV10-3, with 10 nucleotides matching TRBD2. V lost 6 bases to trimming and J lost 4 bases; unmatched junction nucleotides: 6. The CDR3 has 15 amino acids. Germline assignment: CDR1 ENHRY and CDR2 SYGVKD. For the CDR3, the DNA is TGTGCCATCAGCCGGACTAGCGGAAGATACAATGAGCAGTTCTTC. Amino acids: CAISRTSGRYNEQFF.

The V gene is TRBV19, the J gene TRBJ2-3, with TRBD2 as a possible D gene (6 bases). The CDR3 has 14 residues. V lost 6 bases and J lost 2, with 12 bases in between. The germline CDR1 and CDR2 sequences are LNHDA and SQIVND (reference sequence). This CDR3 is CASRLAAATDTQYF. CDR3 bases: TGTGCCAGTAGGTTAGCGGCAGCCACAGATACGCAGTATTTT.

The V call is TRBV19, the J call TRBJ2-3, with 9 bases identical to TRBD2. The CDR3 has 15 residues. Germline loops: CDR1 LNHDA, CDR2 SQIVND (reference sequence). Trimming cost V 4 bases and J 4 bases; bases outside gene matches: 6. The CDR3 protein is CASSRREGRPDTQYF. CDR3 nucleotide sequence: TGTGCCAGTAGTAGGCGGGAGGGCCGACCAGATACGCAGTATTTT.

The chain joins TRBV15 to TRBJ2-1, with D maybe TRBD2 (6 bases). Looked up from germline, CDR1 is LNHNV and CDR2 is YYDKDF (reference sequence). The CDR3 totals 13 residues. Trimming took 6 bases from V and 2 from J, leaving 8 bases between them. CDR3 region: CATSRETYNEQFF. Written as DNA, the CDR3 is TGTGCCACCAGTCGGGAGACCTACAATGAGCAGTTCTTC.

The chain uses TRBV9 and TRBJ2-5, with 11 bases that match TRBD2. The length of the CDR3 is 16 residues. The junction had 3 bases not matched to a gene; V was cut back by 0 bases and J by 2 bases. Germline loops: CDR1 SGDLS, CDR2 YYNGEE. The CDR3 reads CASSVGTSGLQETQYF. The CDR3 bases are TGTGCCAGCAGCGTAGGGACTAGCGGGCTACAAGAGACCCAGTACTTC.

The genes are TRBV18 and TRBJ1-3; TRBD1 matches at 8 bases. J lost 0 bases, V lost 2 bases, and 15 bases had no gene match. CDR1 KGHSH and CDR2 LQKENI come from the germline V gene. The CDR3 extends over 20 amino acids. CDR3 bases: TGTGCCAGCTCACCAAGGGTTGGCGTCGGACAGGGCAACTCTGGAAACACCATATATTTT. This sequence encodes CASSPRVGVGQGNSGNTIYF.

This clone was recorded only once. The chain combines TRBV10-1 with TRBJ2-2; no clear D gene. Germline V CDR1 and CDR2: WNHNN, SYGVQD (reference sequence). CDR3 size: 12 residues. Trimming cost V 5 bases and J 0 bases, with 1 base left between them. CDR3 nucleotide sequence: TGCGCCAGCAGTCCGAACACCGGGGAGCTGTTTTTT. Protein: CASSPNTGELFF.

The DNA for the CDR3 is TGTGCCAGCAGTCCACCCCGGGGGGGAACCTACGAGCAGTACTTC. It translates to CASSPPRGGTYEQYF. This sequence joins TRBV28 and TRBJ2-7; 8 bases line up with TRBD2. J was trimmed by 2 bases and V by 5 bases; bases with no gene match: 8. CDR3 length: 15 residues. The germline CDR1 and CDR2 sequences are MDHEN and SYDVKM.

The CDR3 protein is CASSLSVGAGGTDTQYF. DNA of the CDR3: TGCGCCAGCAGCTTGTCGGTCGGGGCAGGGGGCACAGATACGCAGTATTTT. V gene TRBV5-1 combines with J gene TRBJ2-3; TRBD1 is a possible D gene (6 bases). The CDR3 length is 17 residues. Trimming stripped 1 base from V and 1 base from J, with 16 bases between. Looked up from germline, CDR1 is SGHRS and CDR2 is YFSETQ.

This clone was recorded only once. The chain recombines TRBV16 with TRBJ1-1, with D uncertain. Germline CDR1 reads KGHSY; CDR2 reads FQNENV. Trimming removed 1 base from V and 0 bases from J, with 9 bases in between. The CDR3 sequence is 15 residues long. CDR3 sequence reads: CASSQYDGLNTEAFF. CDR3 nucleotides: TGTGCCAGCAGCCAATACGACGGGCTGAACACTGAAGCTTTCTTT.

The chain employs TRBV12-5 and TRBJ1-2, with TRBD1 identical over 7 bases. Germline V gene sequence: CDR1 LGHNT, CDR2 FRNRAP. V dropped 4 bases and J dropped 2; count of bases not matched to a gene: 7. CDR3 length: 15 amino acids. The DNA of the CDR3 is TGTGCTAGTGGTTCCGACAGGGTTTTGAACTATGGCTACACCTTC. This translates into CASGSDRVLNYGYTF. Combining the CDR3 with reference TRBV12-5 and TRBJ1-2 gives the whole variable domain DARVTQTPRHKVTEMGQEVTMRCQPILGHNTVFWYRQTMMQGLELLAYFRNRAPLDDSGMPKDRFSAEMPDATLATLKIQPSEPRDSAVYFCASGSDRVLNYGYTFGSGTRLTVV.

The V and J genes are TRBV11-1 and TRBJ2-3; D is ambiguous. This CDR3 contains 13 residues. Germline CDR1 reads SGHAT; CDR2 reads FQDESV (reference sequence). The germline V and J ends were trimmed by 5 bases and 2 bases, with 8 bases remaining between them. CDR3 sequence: CASSRPITDTQYF. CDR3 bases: TGTGCCAGCAGCCGACCCATCACAGATACGCAGTATTTT.

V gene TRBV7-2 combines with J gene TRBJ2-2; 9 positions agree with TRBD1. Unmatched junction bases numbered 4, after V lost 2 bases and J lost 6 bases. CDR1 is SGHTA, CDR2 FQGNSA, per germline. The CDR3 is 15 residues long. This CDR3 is CASSLNRGQSGELFF. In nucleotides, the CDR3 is TGTGCCAGCAGCTTAAACAGGGGGCAATCCGGGGAGCTGTTTTTT.

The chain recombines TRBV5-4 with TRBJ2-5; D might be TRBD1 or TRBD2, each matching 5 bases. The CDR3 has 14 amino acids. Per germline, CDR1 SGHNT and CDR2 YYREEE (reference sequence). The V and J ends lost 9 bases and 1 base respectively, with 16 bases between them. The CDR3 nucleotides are TGTGCCACCGGCCTTTGGGGGAGCCAAGAGACCCAGTACTTC. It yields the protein CATGLWGSQETQYF.

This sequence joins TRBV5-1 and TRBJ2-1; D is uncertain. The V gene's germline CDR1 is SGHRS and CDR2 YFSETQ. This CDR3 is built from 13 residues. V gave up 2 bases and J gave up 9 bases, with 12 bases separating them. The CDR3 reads CASSFISTGEQFF. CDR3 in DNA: TGCGCCAGCAGCTTTATTAGTACGGGTGAGCAGTTCTTC.